The 27 T cell receptor beta chains below all came from one sample that was sequenced in a study of T-cell memory formation after mild COVID-19. Via MiXCR, TCRdb re-called the 5' RACE reads, giving one row per CDR3 protein. Among 250,000 to 350,000 distinct CDR3 sequences listed, roughly 16% were seen once. Sequencing was carried out using PBMCs or a T cell subset sorted from them (not recorded which). Receptor source: a man between 18 and 29 years old who had mild COVID-19 (a few samples of this study predate the infection). Cell type and time point are not known.

This clonotype occurred many times. The V and J genes are TRBV5-1 and TRBJ2-7; 9 nucleotides align to TRBD1. The CDR3 is made up of 15 amino acids. The V gene end was trimmed by 4 bases and the J gene end by 4 bases; junction bases not matched to a gene: 9. CDR1 is SGHRS and CDR2 is YFSETQ in the germline V gene. This CDR3 reads CASSRRGTGRYEQYF. In DNA, the CDR3 is TGCGCCAGCAGCCGGCGGGGGACAGGGAGGTACGAGCAGTACTTC.

The chain employs TRBV2 and TRBJ2-2, with 9 bases fitting TRBD1. The CDR3 covers 15 residues. Germline V gene sequence: CDR1 SNHLY, CDR2 FYNNEI. The V and J ends lost 7 bases and 4 bases, in that order; junction bases with no gene match: 7. The CDR3 protein is CASTGDREITGELFF. Written as DNA, the CDR3 is TGTGCCAGCACCGGGGACAGGGAGATCACCGGGGAGCTGTTTTTT.

The chain combines TRBV10-3 with TRBJ2-2; the D gene is possibly TRBD1 (5 bases). CDR1 is ENHRY and CDR2 is SYGVKD in the germline V gene. The CDR3 sequence is 15 residues long. V lost 2 bases and J lost 3, with 10 bases in between. The CDR3 DNA follows: TGTGCCATCAGTGAGCCCCTAGGGGACACCGGGGAGCTGTTTTTT. This translates into CAISEPLGDTGELFF.

Only a few counts were recorded for this clonotype. This chain joins TRBV15 and TRBJ2-5; D not certain. CDR3 length: 16 amino acids. V lost 0 bases and J lost 2, with 13 bases in between. CDR1 and CDR2 from the germline V gene are LNHNV and YYDKDF (reference sequence). This CDR3 is CATSREVLGGQETQYF. The CDR3 bases are TGTGCCACCAGCAGAGAAGTGCTAGGTGGACAAGAGACCCAGTACTTC.

This clonotype has at least ten counts. The J gene is TRBJ2-5, the V gene TRBV5-1; 10 bases align to TRBD1. The J segment lost 5 bases and the V segment lost 5 bases, leaving 6 bases of the junction unmatched. The germline gives CDR1 SGHRS, CDR2 YFSETQ. The CDR3 is made up of 14 amino acids. CDR3 loop: CASRTGTGDETQYF. For the CDR3, the DNA is TGCGCCAGCAGAACCGGGACAGGGGATGAGACCCAGTACTTC. Full variable domain (outside the CDR3, taken from reference TRBV5-1 and TRBJ2-5): KAGVTQTPRYLIKTRGQQVTLSCSPISGHRSVSWYQQTPGQGLQFLFEYFSETQRNKGNFPGRFSGRQFSNSRSEMNVSTLELGDSALYLCASRTGTGDETQYFGPGTRLLVL.

V usage is TRBV12-3 or TRBV12-4 and J usage is TRBJ1-2, with D perhaps matching TRBD1 (5 bases). Trimming pared 5 bases from V and 7 bases from J, leaving 11 bases between. The CDR3 contains 12 residues. The CDR3 protein is CASSEQGPGYTF. As DNA, the CDR3 is TGTGCCAGCAGTGAGCAGGGCCCTGGCTACACCTTC.

This clonotype was picked up a small number of times. The rearrangement uses TRBV18 and TRBJ2-5; 9 bases align to TRBD1. Germline CDR1 is KGHSH and CDR2 is LQKENI. Losses at the gene ends were 2 bases for V and 3 bases for J; bases not matched to a gene: 4. The CDR3 covers 15 residues. The DNA of the CDR3 is TGTGCCAGCTCACCATATAGGGACAGGGAAGAGACCCAGTACTTC. This gives the protein CASSPYRDREETQYF.

This CDR3 reads CATRTAASTDTQYF. CDR3 coding DNA: TGTGCCACCAGGACAGCGGCTAGCACAGATACGCAGTATTTT. The chain carries TRBV24-1 and TRBJ2-3; either TRBD1 or TRBD2 may fit D (5 bases each). This CDR3 comprises 14 residues. Trimming took off 7 bases at V and 0 bases at J, with 10 bases between the two ends. CDR1 and CDR2 (germline): KGHDR, SFDVKD.

The genes are TRBV20-1 and TRBJ2-3, with 8 bases matching TRBD1. J was trimmed by 5 bases and V by 1 base; bases with no gene match: 11. The germline CDR1 and CDR2 sequences are DFQATT and SNEGSKA (reference sequence). This CDR3 is 16 amino acids long. CDR3 protein: CSARAGWATGGDTQYF. The DNA for the CDR3 is TGCAGTGCTAGAGCGGGGTGGGCCACAGGGGGAGATACGCAGTATTTT.

This clonotype has more than one count but fewer than ten. The DNA for the CDR3 is TGTGCCAGCAGCCGGGCTGGACAGTACAATGAGCAGTTCTTC. It specifies CASSRAGQYNEQFF. The chain couples TRBV5-6 to TRBJ2-1; tentatively, D is TRBD1 (6 bases). Germline V CDR1 and CDR2: SGHDT, YYEEEE. Between the trimmed V and J ends, which lost 4 bases and 4 bases, there was a span of 12 bases. The CDR3 has 14 amino acids.

This chain uses TRBV5-1 with TRBJ2-3; D perhaps matches TRBD2 (5 bases). CDR1 SGHRS and CDR2 YFSETQ come from the germline V gene. CDR3 length: 12 residues. V was cut by 4 bases and J by 6 bases, with 9 bases left in between. The CDR3 DNA is TGCGCCAGCAGCCCTGAGCGGGATACGCAGTATTTT. Translating gives CASSPERDTQYF.

The gene calls are TRBV14 and TRBJ2-7; 11 bases fit TRBD2. The CDR3 has 15 residues. Trimming at V came to 4 bases and at J to 3 bases, leaving 5 bases not matched to a gene. Germline CDR1 SGHDN, CDR2 FVKESK. The CDR3 spells CASSPGLAEHYEQYF. The CDR3 DNA reads TGTGCCAGCAGCCCGGGACTAGCGGAACACTACGAGCAGTACTTC.

V is TRBV7-2 and J is TRBJ1-1; D perhaps matches TRBD1 (5 bases). The V and J ends lost 0 bases and 9 bases respectively, with 11 bases between them. CDR3 size: 13 residues. CDR1 is SGHTA, CDR2 FQGNSA, per germline. The CDR3 region is CASSLALEGKAFF. The CDR3 bases are TGTGCCAGCAGCTTAGCGCTAGAGGGGAAAGCTTTCTTT.

The rearrangement joins TRBV6-5 to TRBJ2-7; a weak D match, TRBD1 (6 bases). The CDR3 totals 13 residues. V was pared by 6 bases and J by 4 bases, with 13 bases between. Germline V lookup: CDR1 MNHEY, CDR2 SVGAGI. The CDR3 region is CASSPGVGYEQYF. CDR3 bases: TGTGCCAGCAGCCCAGGGGTGGGATACGAGCAGTACTTC.

This clonotype has more than one count but fewer than ten. The rearrangement links TRBV6-5 to TRBJ2-2; 8 nucleotides align to TRBD1. Germline-derived CDR1 and CDR2 are MNHEY and SVGAGI. The CDR3 length is 15 residues. V shed 5 bases and J 4 bases; nucleotides not matched to a gene: 6. In DNA, the CDR3 is TGTGCCAGCAGTCGCCGACAGGGGTCCACCGGGGAGCTGTTTTTT. It encodes CASSRRQGSTGELFF.

This clonotype was seen at least ten times. The genes are TRBV6-5 and TRBJ1-1; TRBD1 is a possible D gene (5 bases). The CDR3 sequence is 16 residues long. V dropped 0 bases and J dropped 2 bases, with 13 bases sitting between them. From germline, CDR1 is MNHEY and CDR2 SVGAGI. The CDR3 protein is CASSYSFRVGNTEAFF. The CDR3, as DNA: TGTGCCAGCAGTTACTCGTTCAGGGTAGGCAACACTGAAGCTTTCTTT.

This clonotype showed up just a few times. This chain connects TRBV15 to TRBJ1-5; D is uncertain. Trimming stripped 3 bases from V and 0 bases from J, with 9 bases between. Germline CDR1 reads LNHNV; CDR2 reads YYDKDF (reference sequence). This CDR3 contains 15 residues. The CDR3 sequence: CATSSGVDSNQPQHF. CDR3 DNA: TGTGCCACCAGCAGTGGGGTTGATAGCAATCAGCCCCAGCATTTT.

In its sample, this clonotype was seen a few times. The rearrangement uses TRBV5-8 and TRBJ1-6; D is perhaps TRBD1 (6 bases). Trimming cost V 1 base and J 6 bases, with 14 bases left between them. CDR3 length equals 16 residues. Germline values: CDR1 SGHTS, CDR2 YDEGEE. The CDR3 region is CASSLSFGRGNSPLHF. Written as DNA, the CDR3 is TGTGCCAGCAGCTTGTCTTTTGGCAGGGGTAATTCACCCCTCCACTTT.

This clonotype was found a few times. The chain carries TRBV15 and TRBJ1-1; the D is unclear. This CDR3 spans 16 amino acids. The germline V and J ends were trimmed by 0 bases and 4 bases, with 15 bases remaining between them. In germline, CDR1 is LNHNV, CDR2 YYDKDF (reference sequence). The CDR3 loop is CATSRDVEGRGTEAFF. The CDR3 coding sequence is TGTGCCACCAGCAGAGATGTCGAGGGTCGGGGCACTGAAGCTTTCTTT.

This clonotype was found many times. The chain recombines TRBV7-2 with TRBJ2-4, with TRBD2 as a possible D gene (7 bases). In germline, CDR1 is SGHTA, CDR2 FQGNSA. The CDR3 consists of 16 residues. V was shortened by 5 bases and J by 3 bases, with 17 bases between the two germline ends. DNA for the CDR3: TGTGCCAGCAGCCATCATACAGGGAGGGACAAAAACATTCAGTACTTC. It translates to CASSHHTGRDKNIQYF.

This clonotype occurred many times. The V call is TRBV5-1, the J call TRBJ2-1; D could derive from TRBD1 or TRBD2 (7 bases each). The CDR3 has 18 residues. CDR1 and CDR2 from the germline V gene are SGHRS and YFSETQ. V lost 0 bases and J 5 bases, leaving 21 bases between the germline ends. The CDR3 loop is CASSLAGTAHRGDNEQFF. The CDR3 DNA sequence: TGCGCCAGCAGCTTGGCCGGGACAGCCCACCGGGGGGACAATGAGCAGTTCTTC.

The chain joins TRBV5-6 to TRBJ1-5; D is undetermined. This CDR3 spans 15 amino acids. CDR1 and CDR2 (germline): SGHDT, YYEEEE. Trimming pared 0 bases from V and 4 bases from J, leaving 11 bases between. The CDR3 nucleotides are TGTGCCAGCAGCTTGGGCGGTCCTTCTAATCAGCCCCAGCATTTT. Protein product: CASSLGGPSNQPQHF.

V is TRBV7-2 and J is TRBJ2-5; D unresolved. The V end lost 1 base, the J end lost 4 bases, and 7 bases lay between the germline ends. From germline, CDR1 is SGHTA and CDR2 FQGNSA. CDR3 length: 13 residues. CDR3 nucleotides: TGTGCCAGCAGCTTAGTGGGTTCAGAGACCCAGTACTTC. It codes for CASSLVGSETQYF.

This CDR3 reads CASGPTSQAHTDTQYF. For the CDR3, the DNA is TGTGCTAGCGGGCCGACTAGCCAAGCCCACACAGATACGCAGTATTTT. This chain connects TRBV11-2 to TRBJ2-3, with TRBD2 identical over 7 bases. The CDR3 is 16 residues long. The germline CDR1 and CDR2 sequences are SGHAT and FQNNGV.

Details on this clonotype: A single base separates this from a much larger clone, so it may be a read error. CDR3 in DNA: TGTGCCAGCAGCTCCCAGAAGAACACTGAAGCTTTCTTT. This translates into CASSSQKNTEAFF. This chain uses TRBV6-2 or TRBV6-3 with TRBJ1-1; D is uncertain. The germline V gene has CDR1 MNHEY and CDR2 SVGEGT. V was clipped by 6 bases and J by 1 base, with 9 bases between them. The CDR3 contains 13 residues.

This clonotype has more than one count but fewer than ten. This rearrangement joins TRBV14 to TRBJ2-3; the match to TRBD1 covers 9 bases. V lost 4 bases, J lost 5 bases, and 7 bases stayed unmatched. CDR3 length: 15 amino acids. CDR1 SGHDN and CDR2 FVKESK come from the germline V gene. CDR3 nucleotide sequence: TGTGCCAGCAGCCTTACAGGGGGCAGTGGAGATACGCAGTATTTT. Encoded protein: CASSLTGGSGDTQYF.

This clonotype was counted at least ten times. V usage is TRBV7-2 and J usage is TRBJ1-2; D is uncertain. In germline, CDR1 is SGHTA, CDR2 FQGNSA. The CDR3 runs to 12 residues. The V and J ends lost 3 bases and 8 bases respectively, with 10 bases between them. The CDR3 spells CASSFGLRGYTF. The CDR3 nucleotides are TGTGCCAGCAGCTTTGGACTGAGGGGCTACACCTTC.